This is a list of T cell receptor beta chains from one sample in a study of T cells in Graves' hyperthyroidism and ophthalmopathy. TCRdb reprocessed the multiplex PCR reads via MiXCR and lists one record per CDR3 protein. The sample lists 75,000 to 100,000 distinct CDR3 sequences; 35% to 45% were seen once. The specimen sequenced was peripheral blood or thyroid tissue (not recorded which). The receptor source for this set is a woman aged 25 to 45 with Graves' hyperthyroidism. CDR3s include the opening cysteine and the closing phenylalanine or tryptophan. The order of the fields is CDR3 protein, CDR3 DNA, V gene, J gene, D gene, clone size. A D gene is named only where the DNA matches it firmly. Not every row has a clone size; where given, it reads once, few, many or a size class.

cdr3_aa: CASSFGRSGQYF
cdr3_nt: TGCGCCAGCAGCTTCGGCAGATCCGGACAGTACTTC
v_call: TRBV5-1
j_call: TRBJ2-7
d_call: .
clone_size: many

cdr3_aa: CASSVGWTSGTYEQYF
cdr3_nt: TGTGCCAGCAGCGTAGGGTGGACTAGCGGGACTTACGAGCAGTACTTC
v_call: TRBV9
j_call: TRBJ2-7
d_call: TRBD2
clone_size: once

cdr3_aa: CASSHPSSGKDTQYF
cdr3_nt: TGTGCCAGCAGTCACCCATCTAGCGGGAAAGATACGCAGTATTTT
v_call: TRBV4-1
j_call: TRBJ2-3
d_call: TRBD2
clone_size: few

cdr3_aa: CSARDGQRNSEAFF
cdr3_nt: TGCAGCGCTAGAGACGGACAGAGGAACTCTGAAGCTTTCTTT
v_call: TRBV20-1
j_call: TRBJ1-1
d_call: .
clone_size: .

cdr3_aa: CASNRGDGTGELFF
cdr3_nt: TGCGCCAGCAACCGCGGAGACGGCACCGGGGAGCTGTTTTTT
v_call: TRBV5-1
j_call: TRBJ2-2
d_call: .
clone_size: many

cdr3_aa: CSAYGFQETQYF
cdr3_nt: TGCAGTGCTTATGGCTTCCAAGAGACCCAGTACTTC
v_call: TRBV20-1
j_call: TRBJ2-5
d_call: .
clone_size: medium-sized

cdr3_aa: CASSYRDADLDTQYF
cdr3_nt: TGTGCCAGCAGCTACCGGGACGCGGATTTGGATACGCAGTATTTT
v_call: TRBV5-5
j_call: TRBJ2-3
d_call: .
clone_size: many

cdr3_aa: CASSGPGPIRENTQYF
cdr3_nt: TGTGCCAGCAGCGGACCCGGGCCCATCAGGGAGAATACGCAGTATTTT
v_call: TRBV9
j_call: TRBJ2-3
d_call: .
clone_size: many

cdr3_aa: CASSFQTNSPLHF
cdr3_nt: TGTGCCAGCAGCTTCCAGACAAATTCACCCCTCCACTTT
v_call: TRBV5-8
j_call: TRBJ1-6
d_call: .
clone_size: many

cdr3_aa: CASSEVNKGANGELYF
cdr3_nt: TGTGCCAGCAGTGAAGTTAATAAGGGGGCGAACGGGGAGCTGTACTTC
v_call: TRBV2
j_call: TRBJ2-7
d_call: TRBD1
clone_size: .

cdr3_aa: CASSGQGWGTEAFF
cdr3_nt: TGTGCCAGCAGCGGACAGGGTTGGGGCACTGAAGCTTTCTTT
v_call: TRBV9
j_call: TRBJ1-1
d_call: TRBD1
clone_size: many

cdr3_aa: CASSLGTSHEQYF
cdr3_nt: TGTGCCAGCAGTTTAGGTACGTCTCACGAGCAGTACTTC
v_call: TRBV27
j_call: TRBJ2-7
d_call: .
clone_size: few

cdr3_aa: CASSLMTSSYEQYF
cdr3_nt: TGTGCCAGCAGCCTGATGACTAGCTCCTACGAGCAGTACTTC
v_call: TRBV3-1
j_call: TRBJ2-7
d_call: .
clone_size: many

cdr3_aa: CASSFPSPLHF
cdr3_nt: TGTGCCAGCAGTTTCCCCTCCCCCCTCCACTTT
v_call: TRBV28
j_call: TRBJ1-6
d_call: .
clone_size: many

cdr3_aa: CASSTGPMGYSPLHF
cdr3_nt: TGTGCCAGCAGCACGGGCCCGATGGGATATTCACCCCTCCACTTT
v_call: TRBV6-5
j_call: TRBJ1-6
d_call: .
clone_size: many

cdr3_aa: CASSGTERTDTQYF
cdr3_nt: TGTGCCAGCAGTGGTACGGAACGCACAGATACGCAGTATTTT
v_call: TRBV2
j_call: TRBJ2-3
d_call: .
clone_size: many

cdr3_aa: CASSYGGAGGTFYGYTF
cdr3_nt: TGTGCCAGCAGTTACGGTGGGGCAGGGGGGACTTTCTATGGCTACACCTTC
v_call: TRBV6-5
j_call: TRBJ1-2
d_call: TRBD1
clone_size: .

cdr3_aa: CASSPALGGSGYTF
cdr3_nt: TGTGCCAGCAGCCCAGCTCTTGGGGGAAGCGGCTACACCTTC
v_call: TRBV7-9
j_call: TRBJ1-2
d_call: .
clone_size: .

cdr3_aa: CASSSLNLGTNYEQYF
cdr3_nt: TGTGCCAGCAGTTCTCTCAACCTAGGGACGAACTACGAGCAGTACTTC
v_call: TRBV27
j_call: TRBJ2-7
d_call: .
clone_size: many

cdr3_aa: CASSPSGLAKETQYF
cdr3_nt: TGTGCCAGCAGCCCCTCCGGACTAGCGAAAGAGACCCAGTACTTC
v_call: TRBV7-3
j_call: TRBJ2-5
d_call: TRBD2
clone_size: many

cdr3_aa: CASSRIAGRGTGELFF
cdr3_nt: TGTGCCAGCAGCCGGATAGCGGGGAGAGGCACCGGGGAGCTGTTTTTT
v_call: TRBV3-1
j_call: TRBJ2-2
d_call: TRBD2
clone_size: many

cdr3_aa: CASTDRGPGELFF
cdr3_nt: TGTGCCAGCACGGACAGGGGCCCCGGGGAGCTGTTTTTT
v_call: TRBV19
j_call: TRBJ2-2
d_call: TRBD1
clone_size: .

cdr3_aa: CASRTESYEQYF
cdr3_nt: TGTGCCAGCCGGACGGAATCCTACGAGCAGTACTTC
v_call: TRBV28
j_call: TRBJ2-7
d_call: .
clone_size: few

cdr3_aa: CASSLDTEETQYF
cdr3_nt: TGTGCCAGCAGCTTAGATACGGAAGAGACCCAGTACTTC
v_call: TRBV7-9
j_call: TRBJ2-5
d_call: .
clone_size: many

cdr3_aa: CASSLQGMRDTEAFF
cdr3_nt: TGTGCCAGTAGCTTGCAGGGGATGAGGGACACTGAAGCTTTCTTT
v_call: TRBV7-2
j_call: TRBJ1-1
d_call: .
clone_size: .

cdr3_aa: CSANGQGLDTEAFF
cdr3_nt: TGCAGTGCTAACGGACAGGGGTTGGACACTGAAGCTTTCTTT
v_call: TRBV20-1
j_call: TRBJ1-1
d_call: TRBD1
clone_size: many

cdr3_aa: CAISGGTGREQPQHF
cdr3_nt: TGTGCCATCAGTGGCGGGACAGGAAGAGAACAGCCCCAGCATTTT
v_call: TRBV10-3
j_call: TRBJ1-5
d_call: TRBD1
clone_size: .

cdr3_aa: CASSVSDRAGEQYF
cdr3_nt: TGTGCCAGCAGCGTTTCGGACAGGGCGGGAGAGCAGTACTTC
v_call: TRBV9
j_call: TRBJ2-7
d_call: TRBD1
clone_size: many

cdr3_aa: CASKPRGRGFNEQYF
cdr3_nt: TGTGCCAGCAAACCCAGGGGGCGCGGGTTTAACGAGCAGTACTTC
v_call: TRBV6-5
j_call: TRBJ2-7
d_call: TRBD1
clone_size: many

cdr3_aa: CATSRAAAAYEQYF
cdr3_nt: TGTGCCACCAGCAGGGCGGCCGCGGCCTACGAGCAGTACTTC
v_call: TRBV15
j_call: TRBJ2-7
d_call: .
clone_size: many

cdr3_aa: CASSLIQGANYGYTF
cdr3_nt: TGTGCCAGCAGCTTGATACAGGGGGCGAACTATGGCTACACCTTC
v_call: TRBV5-6
j_call: TRBJ1-2
d_call: TRBD1
clone_size: .

cdr3_aa: CSARSLTAGVEQYF
cdr3_nt: TGCAGTGCAAGGTCCTTGACAGCGGGAGTCGAGCAGTACTTC
v_call: TRBV20-1
j_call: TRBJ2-7
d_call: TRBD2
clone_size: many

cdr3_aa: CASSQSALPTDTQYF
cdr3_nt: TGTGCCAGCAGCCAAAGTGCCTTACCCACAGATACGCAGTATTTT
v_call: TRBV14
j_call: TRBJ2-3
d_call: .
clone_size: few

cdr3_aa: CASSEGLAGGQETQYF
cdr3_nt: TGTGCCAGCAGTGAAGGACTAGCGGGAGGACAAGAGACCCAGTACTTC
v_call: TRBV25-1
j_call: TRBJ2-5
d_call: TRBD2
clone_size: .

cdr3_aa: CAISAGAEEKLSF
cdr3_nt: TGTGCCATCAGCGCGGGGGCCGAGGAAAAACTGTCTTTT
v_call: TRBV10-3
j_call: TRBJ1-4
d_call: .
clone_size: .

cdr3_aa: CASSKQGNNQPQHF
cdr3_nt: TGTGCCAGCAGCAAACAGGGGAATAATCAGCCCCAGCATTTT
v_call: TRBV2
j_call: TRBJ1-5
d_call: TRBD1
clone_size: .

cdr3_aa: CASSQLSGRSGRAQPQHF
cdr3_nt: TGCGCCAGCAGCCAATTATCGGGCAGGTCAGGGAGAGCTCAGCCCCAGCATTTT
v_call: TRBV4-1
j_call: TRBJ1-5
d_call: .
clone_size: many

cdr3_aa: CASRGSGNEKLFF
cdr3_nt: TGTGCCAGCAGAGGATCTGGTAATGAAAAACTGTTTTTT
v_call: TRBV2
j_call: TRBJ1-4
d_call: .
clone_size: many

cdr3_aa: CSARRQVNTGELFF
cdr3_nt: TGCAGTGCTAGGAGACAGGTGAACACCGGGGAGCTGTTTTTT
v_call: TRBV20-1
j_call: TRBJ2-2
d_call: .
clone_size: many

cdr3_aa: CSAISALTSTDMQYF
cdr3_nt: TGCAGTGCTATATCAGCTTTGACTAGCACAGATATGCAGTATTTT
v_call: TRBV20-1
j_call: TRBJ2-3
d_call: TRBD2
clone_size: .

cdr3_aa: CATSAFGGSGNTIYF
cdr3_nt: TGTGCCACCAGCGCGTTCGGGGGGTCTGGAAACACCATATATTTT
v_call: TRBV15
j_call: TRBJ1-3
d_call: .
clone_size: medium-sized

cdr3_aa: CASTYSTGRSYTF
cdr3_nt: TGTGCCAGCACCTACTCGACAGGGCGTTCGTACACCTTC
v_call: TRBV2
j_call: TRBJ1-2
d_call: TRBD1
clone_size: .

cdr3_aa: CASSSATYETQYF
cdr3_nt: TGTGCCAGCAGCTCCGCGACATATGAGACCCAGTACTTC
v_call: TRBV7-6
j_call: TRBJ2-5
d_call: .
clone_size: .

cdr3_aa: CASSSWRRDIEEKLFF
cdr3_nt: TGTGCCAGCAGCTCCTGGCGCAGGGACATCGAGGAAAAACTGTTTTTT
v_call: TRBV7-6
j_call: TRBJ1-4
d_call: .
clone_size: .

cdr3_aa: CATSRDRGGQETQYF
cdr3_nt: TGTGCCACCAGCAGAGACAGGGGAGGCCAAGAGACCCAGTACTTC
v_call: TRBV15
j_call: TRBJ2-5
d_call: .
clone_size: .

cdr3_aa: CASSPTGDLNQPQHF
cdr3_nt: TGTGCCAGCAGCCCGACAGGGGATCTAAATCAGCCCCAGCATTTT
v_call: TRBV9
j_call: TRBJ1-5
d_call: TRBD1
clone_size: many

cdr3_aa: CSARGRGRPSYEQYF
cdr3_nt: TGCAGTGCTAGGGGCAGGGGGAGACCCTCCTACGAGCAGTACTTC
v_call: TRBV20-1
j_call: TRBJ2-7
d_call: TRBD1
clone_size: .

cdr3_aa: CASTVGSLNTGELFF
cdr3_nt: TGTGCCAGCACAGTGGGGTCACTGAACACCGGGGAGCTGTTTTTT
v_call: TRBV28
j_call: TRBJ2-2
d_call: .
clone_size: few

cdr3_aa: CASSKGLRYEQYF
cdr3_nt: TGTGCCAGCAGTAAGGGACTGCGATACGAGCAGTACTTC
v_call: TRBV28
j_call: TRBJ2-7
d_call: .
clone_size: many

cdr3_aa: CSARGQGSGKLFF
cdr3_nt: TGCAGTGCTCGGGGACAGGGGAGTGGAAAACTGTTTTTT
v_call: TRBV20-1
j_call: TRBJ1-4
d_call: TRBD1
clone_size: .

cdr3_aa: CASSFTGSRYEQYF
cdr3_nt: TGTGCCAGCAGCTTTACAGGGTCAAGATACGAGCAGTACTTC
v_call: TRBV7-8
j_call: TRBJ2-7
d_call: .
clone_size: many